Below are 8 T cell receptor beta chains sequenced from a single sample in a study of cytomegalovirus exposure and HLA in healthy donors. Primers: 60 Vbeta forward and 13 Jbeta reverse. Profiling relied on immunoSEQ multiplex PCR, and the TCRdb table lists in-frame clones only, not all of them. Here the sample table reports under 200,000 clones. The sample consisted of PBMCs. The receptors here all came from a man between 25 and 39 years old in good health and CMV-seronegative.

This chain joins TRBV19 and TRBJ2-5, with TRBD2 matching 11 bases. The J call may be in error: the DNA end matches TRBJ2-7 better. Germline CDR1 LNHDA, CDR2 SQIVND (reference sequence). The CDR3 consists of 16 residues. Here the CDR3 DNA reads TGTGCCAGTGACTCCACCGGGACTAGCGGCTCCTACGAGCAGTACTTC. It translates to CASDSTGTSGSYEQYF.

The CDR3 sequence: CASSSVRDSYGYTF. CDR3 DNA: TGTGCCAGCAGCTCAGTAAGGGACAGCTATGGCTACACCTTC. V usage is TRBV2 and J usage is TRBJ1-2; the match to TRBD1 covers 7 bases. The CDR3 totals 14 residues. Unmatched junction bases numbered 8, after V lost 6 bases and J lost 4 bases. Germline lookup yields CDR1 SNHLY and CDR2 FYNNEI.

This rearrangement joins TRBV10-1 to TRBJ2-7; D uncertain. The germline gives CDR1 WNHNN, CDR2 SYGVQD (reference sequence). Trimming removed 0 bases from V and 2 bases from J, with 11 bases in between. The CDR3 length is 15 residues. The CDR3 spells CASSESSNGAYEQYF. DNA of the CDR3: TGCGCCAGCAGTGAGTCTTCGAACGGAGCCTACGAGCAGTACTTC.

V and J are TRBV7-9 and TRBJ2-1, with 8 bases aligning to TRBD1. This CDR3 is built from 14 residues. Losses at the gene ends were 2 bases for V and 5 bases for J; bases not matched to a gene: 2. Germline CDR1 is SEHNR and CDR2 is FQNEAQ (reference sequence). The CDR3 DNA sequence: TGTGCCAGCAGCTTAACAGGGGGAGACAATGAGCAGTTCTTC. Its translation is CASSLTGGDNEQFF.

The chain joins TRBV5-1 to TRBJ2-1, with TRBD2 matching over 8 bases. J was trimmed by 9 bases and V by 2 bases; bases with no gene match: 10. The CDR3 loop spans 15 amino acids. CDR1 is SGHRS, CDR2 YFSETQ, per germline. CDR3: CASSLASGSASEQFF. The CDR3 nucleotides are TGCGCCAGCAGCTTAGCCAGCGGGAGTGCGAGTGAGCAGTTCTTC.

Regarding this clone: Other DNA sequences in the sample encode the same CDR3. Here the CDR3 reads CASSTQGGTEAFF. The CDR3 nucleotides are TGTGCCAGCAGCACCCAAGGGGGCACTGAAGCTTTCTTT. The chain has TRBV7-3 and TRBJ1-1; D is perhaps TRBD1 (6 bases). Germline V gives CDR1 SGHTA, CDR2 FQGTGA. Trimming pared 5 bases from V and 4 bases from J, leaving 11 bases between. The CDR3 runs to 13 residues.

The V call is TRBV5-1, the J call TRBJ2-6; no clear D. Per the germline V gene, CDR1 is SGHRS and CDR2 is YFSETQ. V lost 2 bases to trimming and J lost 0 bases, with 9 bases between them. The CDR3 totals 16 residues. CDR3 residues: CASSFLRSSGANVLTF. As DNA, the CDR3 is TGCGCCAGCAGCTTCCTACGTAGCTCTGGGGCCAACGTCCTGACTTTC.

The chain has TRBV4-1 and TRBJ1-5, with a tentative D call TRBD1 (6 bases). V shed 3 bases and J shed 3 bases, with 9 bases lying between them. Germline CDR1 reads MGHRA; CDR2 reads YSYEKL. The CDR3 is 14 residues long. Here the CDR3 reads CASSQAGANQPQHF. The CDR3 DNA reads as TGCGCCAGCAGCCAGGCAGGGGCCAATCAGCCCCAGCATTTT.